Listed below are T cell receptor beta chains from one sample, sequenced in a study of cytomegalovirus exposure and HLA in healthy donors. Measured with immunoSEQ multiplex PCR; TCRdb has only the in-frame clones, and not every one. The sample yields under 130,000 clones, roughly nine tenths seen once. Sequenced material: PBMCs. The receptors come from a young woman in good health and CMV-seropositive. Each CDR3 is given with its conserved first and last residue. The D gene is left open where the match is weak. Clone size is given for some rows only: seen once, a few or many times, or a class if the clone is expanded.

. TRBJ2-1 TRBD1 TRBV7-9 TGTGCCAGCAGCCCGGGACAGGGAATGTCCTACAATGAGCAGTTCTTC CASSPGQGMSYNEQFF
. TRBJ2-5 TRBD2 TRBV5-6 TGTGCCAGCAGCTTGATAACTAGCGGGGTATCGGAGACCCAGTACTTC CASSLITSGVSETQYF
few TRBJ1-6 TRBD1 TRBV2 TGTGCCAGCAGTGAGCCCGGGACAGGGGTTTGGAATTCACCCCTCCACTTT CASSEPGTGVWNSPLHF
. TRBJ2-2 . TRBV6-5 TGTGCCAGCAGTTATCAGGCCCGGCTATCCAGGGAGCTGTTTTTT CASSYQARLSRELFF
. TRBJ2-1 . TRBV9 TGTGCCAGCAGCGTAGAGGGGTGGTCCTACAATGAGCAGTTCTTC CASSVEGWSYNEQFF
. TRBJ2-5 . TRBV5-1 TGCGCCAGCAGCTCTGTCGGACAGACCCAAGAGACCCAGTACTTC CASSSVGQTQETQYF
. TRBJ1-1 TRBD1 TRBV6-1 TGTGCCAGCCAAGGACAGGGTAGCACTGAAGCTTTCTTT CASQGQGSTEAFF
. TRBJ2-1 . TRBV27 TGTGCCAGCAGTTTCATGTCAACGGGGTCCAATGAGCAGTTCTTC CASSFMSTGSNEQFF
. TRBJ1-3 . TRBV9 TGTGCCAGCAGCGTAGCAGGGATCGGAAACACCATATATTTT CASSVAGIGNTIYF
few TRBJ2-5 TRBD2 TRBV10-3 TGTGCCATCAGTGGCCCAGCGGGGGGACACCAAGAGACCCAGTACTTC CAISGPAGGHQETQYF
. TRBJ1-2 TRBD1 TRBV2 TGTGCCAGCAGGGAACGACAGGGGGTAAACTATGGCTACACCTTC CASRERQGVNYGYTF
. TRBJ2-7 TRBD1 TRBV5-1 TGCGCCAGCAGCTTGGAAGAGGGACAGGGACTCGAGCAGTACTTC CASSLEEGQGLEQYF
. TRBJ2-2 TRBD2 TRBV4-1 TGCGCCAGCAGCGACCCCAGGCTTGAGGGCGGGGGGCCAGGGGACATCGGGGAGCTGTTTTTT CASSDPRLEGGGPGDIGELFF
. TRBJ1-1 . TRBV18 TGTGCCAGCTCAACTTCGTTGAACACTGAAGCTTTCTTT CASSTSLNTEAFF
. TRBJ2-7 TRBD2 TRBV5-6 TGTGCCAGCAGCGCGGGACTACTGAGCTCCTACGAGCAGTACTTC CASSAGLLSSYEQYF
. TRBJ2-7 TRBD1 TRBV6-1 TGTGCCAGCAGTGAACTGGACAGGGGGGTTGAGCAGTACTTC CASSELDRGVEQYF
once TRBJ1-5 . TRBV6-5 TGTGCCAGCAGTTCCCTCGCGGGCGTCGGCCAGCCCCAGCATTTT CASSSLAGVGQPQHF
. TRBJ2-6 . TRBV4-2 TGTGCCAGCAGCCAAGATAACTCTGGGGCCAACGTCCTGACTTTC CASSQDNSGANVLTF
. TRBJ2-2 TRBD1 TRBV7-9 TGTGCCAGCAGCTTGTGGACAGGGGGCGACACCGGGGAGCTGTTTTTT CASSLWTGGDTGELFF
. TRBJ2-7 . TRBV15 TGTGCCACCAGCAGAGCTCGCGGGGCAACCTACGAGCAGTACTTC CATSRARGATYEQYF
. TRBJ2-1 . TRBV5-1 TGCGCCAGCAGCTTGGTCGGGGTCGAGCAGTTCTTC CASSLVGVEQFF
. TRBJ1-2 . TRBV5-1 TGCGCCAGCAGCCCGAAACCCCGGACTGGGATGGGGAGGGGCTACACCTTC CASSPKPRTGMGRGYTF
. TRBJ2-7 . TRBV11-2 TGTGCCAGCAGCCCACTCGACAGCTACGAGCAGTACTTC CASSPLDSYEQYF
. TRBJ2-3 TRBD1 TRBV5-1 TGCGCCAGCAGTTGGTTCGGCGGGACAGGTACTAGCACAGATACGCAGTATTTT CASSWFGGTGTSTDTQYF
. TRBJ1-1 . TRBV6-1 TGTGCCAGCATAACACCGGACAGAAAAGAAGCTTTCTTT CASITPDRKEAFF
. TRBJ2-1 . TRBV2 TGTGCCACCCGGACGGACTCTAGCTCCTACAATGAGCAGTTCTTC CATRTDSSSYNEQFF
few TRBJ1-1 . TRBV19 TGTGCCAGTATAGACAGGCTGAACACTGAAGCTTTCTTT CASIDRLNTEAFF
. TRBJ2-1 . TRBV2 TGTGCCAGCAGTGGGACGGAGGCCATACAGTTCTTC CASSGTEAIQFF
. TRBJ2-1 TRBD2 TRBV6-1 TGTGCCAGCAGTGAATCCGGCCTAGCGGGAGGAAATGAGCAGTTCTTC CASSESGLAGGNEQFF
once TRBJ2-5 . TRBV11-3 TGTGCCAGCAGCTTAGACGTTGAGGCGGAGACCCAGTACTTC CASSLDVEAETQYF
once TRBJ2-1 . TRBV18 TGTGCCAGCTCACCAGTAAGAAGGGGCGGTGAGCAGTTCTTC CASSPVRRGGEQFF
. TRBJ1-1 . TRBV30 TGTGCCTGGAGTGTACTGGGGCTGGTGAACACTGAAGCTTTCTTT CAWSVLGLVNTEAFF
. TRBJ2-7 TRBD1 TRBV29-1 TGCAGCGTGGGTGGCGAGGGGACAGGGGTAAGGGCCTCCTACGAGCAGTACTTC CSVGGEGTGVRASYEQYF
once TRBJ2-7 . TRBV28 TGTGCCAGCAGCCTCACCTGGGCGGGAACTCCCTACGAGCAGTACTTC CASSLTWAGTPYEQYF
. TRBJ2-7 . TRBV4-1 TGCGCCAGCAGCCGCCGCTCCAGCTCCTACGAGCAGTACTTC CASSRRSSSYEQYF
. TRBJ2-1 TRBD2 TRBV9 TGTGCCAGCAGCGCTTCCGGACTAGCTTACAATGAGCAGTTCTTC CASSASGLAYNEQFF
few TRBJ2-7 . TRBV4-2 TGTGCCAGCAGCCAAGTAGGGGCGTCCTACGAGCAGTACTTC CASSQVGASYEQYF
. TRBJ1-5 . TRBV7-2 TGTGCCAGCAGCCACGTCGGGGGGGATCAGCCCCAGCATTTT CASSHVGGDQPQHF
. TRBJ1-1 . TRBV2 TGTGCCAGCAGTACGGGACAGAACACTGAAGCTTTCTTT CASSTGQNTEAFF
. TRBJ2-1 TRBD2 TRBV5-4 TGTGCCAGCAGCTTGTCCGGGACTAGTACAAGCGGGTTCTTC CASSLSGTSTSGFF
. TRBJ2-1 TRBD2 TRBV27 TGTGCCAGCAGTTTCTCGACTAGCGGGAAGGGTGAGCAGTTCTTC CASSFSTSGKGEQFF
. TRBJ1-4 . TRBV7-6 TGTGCCAGCAGCCCCGGCGGGACTAATGAAAAACTGTTTTTT CASSPGGTNEKLFF
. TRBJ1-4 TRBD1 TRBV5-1 TGCGCCAGCAGCTTGGATGGGACAGATGAAAAACTGTTTTTT CASSLDGTDEKLFF
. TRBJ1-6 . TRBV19 TGTGCCAGTAGTACCCCGGGTCCCCTCCACTTT CASSTPGPLHF
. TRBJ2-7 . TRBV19 TGTGCCAGTAGTGACGGTGGACAGTCCTACGAGCAGTACTTC CASSDGGQSYEQYF
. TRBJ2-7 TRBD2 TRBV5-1 TGCGCCAGCAGTTCTGGTCTAGCGGGAGGCCAAGGATCTCAGTACTTC CASSSGLAGGQGSQYF
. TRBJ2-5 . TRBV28 TGTGCCAGCAGCGGTGGACGGGGTCGGGGGACCCAGTACTTC CASSGGRGRGTQYF
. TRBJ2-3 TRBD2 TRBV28 TGTGCCAGCAGTCTGCGGGGGGGGGCCATGGCAGATACGCAGTATTTT CASSLRGGAMADTQYF
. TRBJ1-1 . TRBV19 TGTGCCAGTAGTTTAGGCGGGACTATGACTGAAGCTTTCTTT CASSLGGTMTEAFF
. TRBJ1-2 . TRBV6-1 TGTGCCAGCAGTGAAGGAGACACCTCGAACTATGGCTACACCTTC CASSEGDTSNYGYTF
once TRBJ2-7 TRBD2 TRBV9 TGTGCCAGCAGCGTAGCCAGCGGGGACTACTACGAGCAGTACTTC CASSVASGDYYEQYF
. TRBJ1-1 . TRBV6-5 TGTGCCAGCAGTTACGGACCGGGACTAGAGAACACTGAAGCTTTCTTT CASSYGPGLENTEAFF
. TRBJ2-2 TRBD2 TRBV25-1 TGTGCCAGCAGTGGAGCGGGAGCCCTCACCGGGGAGCTGTTTTTT CASSGAGALTGELFF
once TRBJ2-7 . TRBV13 TGTGCCAGCAGCTTAGGCCCCAGTCACCACGAGCAGTACTTC CASSLGPSHHEQYF